Listed below are T cell receptor beta chains from one sample, sequenced in a study of beta chain features in type 1 diabetes. Using immunoSEQ multiplex PCR, the repertoire was profiled, and TCRdb retains in-frame clones only, with some absent. The sample holds roughly 51,000 clones; roughly 52% are singletons and the top ten take approximately 2.5%. The source material was Tregs from blood. These receptors were obtained from a middle-aged woman with type 1 diabetes. Each CDR3 is given with its conserved first and last residue. A D gene is named only where the DNA matches it firmly. Size values are once, few and many counts, or a class for expanded clones, and some rows have none.

clone_size,v_call,d_call,j_call,cdr3_aa,cdr3_nt
few,TRBV10-3,.,TRBJ2-7,CAISESGRGVEQYF,TGTGCCATCAGTGAGTCCGGCAGGGGGGTCGAGCAGTACTTC
.,TRBV4-2,.,TRBJ1-2,CASSKGGPQDTTNYGYTF,TGTGCCAGCAGCAAGGGCGGCCCGCAGGACACCACTAACTATGGCTACACCTTC
.,TRBV9,TRBD1,TRBJ1-1,CASSARGLRTEAFF,TGTGCCAGCAGCGCCAGGGGGCTGAGGACTGAAGCTTTCTTT
few,TRBV6-6,TRBD1,TRBJ1-1,CASSRHRGGEAFF,TGTGCCAGCAGCCGCCACAGGGGAGGTGAAGCTTTCTTT
.,TRBV5-1,TRBD1,TRBJ2-1,CASSRGQGRSNEQFF,TGCGCCAGCAGTCGAGGACAGGGGAGGTCAAATGAGCAGTTCTTC
.,TRBV5-1,.,TRBJ1-1,CASSWDIENTEAFF,TGCGCCAGCAGTTGGGACATAGAGAACACTGAAGCTTTCTTT
few,TRBV5-1,.,TRBJ1-5,CASSFSGDQPQHF,TGCGCCAGCAGCTTCAGCGGTGACCAGCCCCAGCATTTT
.,TRBV6-1,TRBD1,TRBJ2-5,CASSLTGVYGTQYF,TGTGCCAGCAGTCTAACAGGGGTCTACGGGACCCAGTACTTC
.,TRBV5-6,.,TRBJ1-5,CASSLGQLLNQPQHF,TGTGCCAGCAGCTTGGGACAGCTCCTGAATCAGCCCCAGCATTTT
.,TRBV5-6,.,TRBJ2-7,CASSLDVFYEQYF,TGTGCCAGCAGCTTGGATGTATTCTACGAGCAGTACTTC
.,TRBV6-6,TRBD1,TRBJ2-7,CASRPPRQGDEQYF,TGTGCCAGCAGACCCCCACGACAGGGGGACGAGCAGTACTTC
.,TRBV5-1,.,TRBJ2-1,CASKVDERAYNEQFF,TGCGCCAGCAAAGTAGACGAGCGGGCCTACAATGAGCAGTTCTTC
.,TRBV2,TRBD2,TRBJ2-1,CASRPRGAYNEQFF,TGTGCCAGCAGACCCCGGGGGGCCTACAATGAGCAGTTCTTC
.,TRBV4-3,.,TRBJ1-1,CASSQERRLEGNTEAFF,TGCGCCAGCAGCCAAGAACGACGTCTGGAGGGGAACACTGAAGCTTTCTTT
.,TRBV7-9,.,TRBJ1-1,CASSLNTEAFF,TGTGCCAGCAGCCTTAACACTGAAGCTTTCTTT
.,TRBV5-4,.,TRBJ1-2,CASSLAGGTYGYTF,TGTGCCAGCAGCTTGGCCGGGGGAACTTATGGCTACACCTTC
.,TRBV28,TRBD1,TRBJ2-1,CASSSSSPGTGSYNEQFF,TGTGCCAGCAGTTCCTCCTCGCCCGGGACAGGGAGCTACAATGAGCAGTTCTTC
.,TRBV5-1,TRBD1,TRBJ1-2,CASSVDRVYGYTF,TGCGCCAGCAGCGTCGACAGGGTTTATGGCTACACCTTC
.,TRBV7-2,.,TRBJ1-1,CASSRTGFNTEAFF,TGTGCCAGCAGCCGAACCGGGTTCAACACTGAAGCTTTCTTT
.,TRBV29-1,.,TRBJ2-2,CSVGLAYTGELFF,TGCAGCGTTGGTCTAGCCTACACCGGGGAGCTGTTTTTT
.,TRBV7-9,TRBD2,TRBJ2-1,CASSLVWDSGRAWDEQFF,TGTGCCAGCAGCTTAGTCTGGGATAGCGGGAGGGCCTGGGATGAGCAGTTCTTC
.,TRBV28,TRBD1,TRBJ2-6,CASSSGQGNPGANVLTF,TGTGCCAGCAGCTCGGGACAGGGGAACCCTGGGGCCAACGTCCTGACTTTC
.,TRBV7-2,TRBD1,TRBJ1-1,CASSPRQGWTEAFF,TGTGCCAGCAGCCCCCGACAGGGATGGACTGAAGCTTTCTTT
.,TRBV28,TRBD2,TRBJ2-5,CASSLVRLADQETQYF,TGTGCCAGCAGTCTCGTACGACTAGCGGATCAAGAGACCCAGTACTTC
.,TRBV7-8,.,TRBJ1-5,CASSLNSYQPQHF,TGTGCCAGCAGCTTAAACAGCTATCAGCCCCAGCATTTT
once,TRBV7-2,.,TRBJ2-1,CASSSRGYEQFF,TGTGCCAGCAGCTCTAGGGGATATGAGCAGTTCTTC
few,TRBV29-1,.,TRBJ2-3,CSVEEVKGDTQYF,TGCAGCGTTGAAGAGGTGAAGGGGGATACGCAGTATTTT
few,TRBV5-6,TRBD1,TRBJ1-6,CASSLGRDRGGAYNSPLHF,TGTGCCAGCAGCTTGGGCCGGGACAGGGGTGGTGCCTATAATTCACCCCTCCACTTT
.,TRBV10-3,TRBD2,TRBJ2-7,CAISRTGTSFIF,TGTGCCATCAGCCGCACCGGGACTAGCTTCATTTTC
.,TRBV9,.,TRBJ2-6,CASSVGGVVSGANVLTF,TGTGCCAGCAGCGTAGGGGGGGTGGTATCCGGGGCCAACGTCCTGACTTTC
.,TRBV5-1,TRBD1,TRBJ1-1,CASSPFTGDGTEAFF,TGCGCCAGCAGCCCCTTTACAGGGGATGGCACTGAAGCTTTCTTT
.,TRBV7-2,.,TRBJ1-1,CASSIGLANTEAFF,TGTGCCAGCAGCATCGGACTCGCGAACACTGAAGCTTTCTTT
.,TRBV4-1,.,TRBJ1-1,CASSQPRQARNTEAFF,TGCGCCAGCAGCCAGCCTAGACAGGCCCGCAACACTGAAGCTTTCTTT
few,TRBV28,TRBD1,TRBJ1-5,CASNGPGQGLGQPQHF,TGTGCCAGCAACGGCCCGGGACAGGGGTTAGGTCAGCCCCAGCATTTT
.,TRBV27,TRBD2,TRBJ2-7,CASSYGGADEQYF,TGTGCCAGCAGTTACGGGGGGGCGGACGAGCAGTACTTC
.,TRBV27,.,TRBJ2-3,CASSRGIDTQYF,TGTGCCAGCTCTCGGGGGATAGATACGCAGTATTTT
.,TRBV29-1,.,TRBJ2-3,CSVGVRGVGADTQYF,TGCAGCGTTGGGGTGCGAGGAGTAGGGGCAGATACGCAGTATTTT
.,TRBV10-3,TRBD1,TRBJ2-7,CAISNSDRAYEQYF,TGTGCCATCAGTAATTCGGACAGGGCCTACGAGCAGTACTTC
.,TRBV19,.,TRBJ1-4,CASARAATNEKLFF,TGTGCCAGCGCGAGGGCTGCAACTAATGAAAAACTGTTTTTT
few,TRBV7-2,TRBD2,TRBJ2-2,CASSLAPAGGAGELFF,TGTGCCAGCAGCTTAGCTCCAGCGGGAGGGGCCGGGGAGCTGTTTTTT
.,TRBV7-2,.,TRBJ1-1,CASTRQTNTEAFF,TGTGCCAGCACCCGACAGACGAACACTGAAGCTTTCTTT
.,TRBV7-2,TRBD1,TRBJ1-1,CASSSGQGTEAFF,TGTGCCAGCAGCTCGGGACAGGGGACTGAAGCTTTCTTT
.,TRBV2,.,TRBJ2-2,CASGGSQATGELFF,TGTGCCAGCGGAGGGTCTCAGGCCACCGGGGAGCTGTTTTTT
.,TRBV7-6,TRBD2,TRBJ2-1,CASSLEASGRAYNEQFF,TGTGCCAGCAGCTTAGAAGCCAGCGGGAGGGCCTACAATGAGCAGTTCTTC
few,TRBV7-2,TRBD2,TRBJ2-7,CASSSSGGYEQYF,TGTGCCAGCAGCTCGTCCGGGGGGTACGAGCAGTACTTC
.,TRBV28,TRBD2,TRBJ2-2,CASTSGGADAGELFF,TGTGCCAGCACTAGCGGGGGGGCGGACGCCGGGGAGCTGTTTTTT
.,TRBV20-1,.,TRBJ2-5,CSAQDPSGQYF,TGCAGTGCCCAGGACCCGTCAGGGCAGTACTTC
.,TRBV19,.,TRBJ2-7,CASSIDPSREQYF,TGTGCCAGTAGTATAGATCCTAGCCGCGAGCAGTACTTC
.,TRBV7-2,TRBD2,TRBJ2-7,CASSFSYGRGGYEQYF,TGTGCCAGCAGCTTCAGCTACGGGCGGGGGGGGTACGAGCAGTACTTC
.,TRBV11-2,TRBD2,TRBJ2-3,CASSLDLPGLAGGIDTQYF,TGTGCCAGCAGCTTAGACCTCCCCGGACTAGCGGGAGGGATAGATACGCAGTATTTT
few,TRBV5-4,.,TRBJ2-5,CASSQESSRGGETQYF,TGTGCCAGCAGCCAAGAATCTAGCAGGGGTGGGGAGACCCAGTACTTC
few,TRBV28,TRBD2,TRBJ2-3,CASSLGTSGSSYTDTQYF,TGTGCCAGCAGTTTGGGGACTAGCGGGAGCTCCTACACAGATACGCAGTATTTT
.,TRBV5-8,.,TRBJ1-5,CASSLRAGAFNQPQHF,TGTGCCAGCAGCTTACGGGCAGGGGCGTTCAATCAGCCCCAGCATTTT
.,TRBV27,.,TRBJ1-1,CASSSQTGRVNTEAFF,TGTGCCAGCAGTTCTCAAACAGGGAGGGTGAACACTGAAGCTTTCTTT
.,TRBV7-2,.,TRBJ2-3,CASSLPGITDTQYF,TGTGCCAGCAGCTTACCAGGGATCACAGATACGCAGTATTTT